This paragraph covers one T cell receptor (beta chain) sequence. What antigen it recognizes has not been identified. Base qualities are not at hand, and no much larger clone is one base apart. This entry belongs to a study of shared clonotypes between healthy human individuals (dated by TCRdb to the early 2020s). About the investigation overall: The cohort included three men and a couple of women between 18 and 49 years of age. Per donor, three plates each were used for CD4 naive and CD4 memory, two for CD8 naive, and one for CD8 memory. To estimate repertoire size and how much clonotypes are shared between individuals, the study performed deep sequencing of blood TCR repertoires from roughly five healthy adults. Different laboratories and diverse techniques were used to prepare libraries and sequence TCR repertoires, to increase sequencing depth and limit assay-specific biases. Each donor's leukapheresis produced roughly between about 0.9 and 9.5 billion PBMCs.

The research as a whole found: Based on pairwise subsampling, the degree of clonotype sharing among donors was expected to be affected by sequencing depth. Higher generation probabilities were observed for clonotypes shared by all four sorted-subset donors than for non-shared clonotypes. The genetic and exposure-history diversity represented was limited by the small number of donors. Rarefaction of sorted-subset datasets indicated incomplete sequencing despite the large sequencing depth. Sampling was restricted to blood, and TCR repertoires in tissue are likely to differ from TCR repertoires in blood. Around 5% of naive CD4, 3.5% of naive CD8, 2.3% of memory CD4, and over 0.35% of memory CD8 clonotypes were shared across a few donors. Larger estimated clonotype richness was generally found for naive subsets than for memory subsets.

The CDR3, cysteine through phenylalanine, is 18 amino acids long. CDR3 DNA is the only sequence kept; it has 54 bases, read in frame from the first base. The germline V gene (reference sequence) provides CDR1 SGHNT and CDR2 YYREEE. V has 4 bases trimmed and J has 5 bases trimmed; junction bases matching no gene number 14. The donors were healthy, HIV-negative adults who had no recently reported acute infections or vaccinations. All donors were Caucasian adults living in Nashville, Tennessee, USA. CD4+ T cells were enriched through magnetic negative selection, after which naive cells were positively selected on CD45RA and the remaining negative fraction served as the memory subset. Blood was obtained by leukapheresis, after which PBMCs were separated by Ficoll-Histopaque density gradient centrifugation and cryopreserved in liquid nitrogen vapor phase. Analytical flow cytometry was used to check the purity and quantity of every magnetically sorted T cell population. Genomic DNA was isolated from each sorted fraction and quantified by UV absorbance on a Nanodrop 2000c.

Using the deep immunoSEQ assay, TCR CDR3 regions were amplified from genomic DNA by multiplex PCR. Extracted genomic DNA from each cell subset was spread evenly across all wells of several immunoSEQ 96-well plates, with each plate serving as a replicate. For sorted subsets, about 200 ng genomic DNA, equal to tens of thousands of T cell genomes, was loaded into each replicate PCR. Purified libraries were measured with a Qubit 3.0 fluorometer, size-checked on a Bioanalyzer 2100, and measured again with the KAPA Library Quantification kit. Each immunoSEQ 96-well plate was sequenced on its own single-read 150-cycle Illumina NextSeq 550 flow cell. As for how the authors treated the data: The immunoSEQ output contained only junctional sequences without quality scores, so filtering could not match that applied to full-length reads. Sequences were annotated with PyIR, a Python wrapper for IgBLAST v1.9, using IMGT germline references to assign V/J genes and CDR3. Reads with weak V/J assignments (E-value above 1e-6), missing CDR3, stop codons, out-of-frame junctions, or ambiguous translated residues were removed. V3J clonotypes were defined by identical inferred V gene, J gene, and CDR3 amino acid sequence. Percentage overlap between repertoires was computed as shared unique clonotypes divided by the size of the smaller repertoire. Repertoire richness was assessed with RTK rarefaction, the Chao1 estimator, and Recon v2.1 estimates of unobserved clonotypes. OLGA was used to compute generation probabilities for all TCRbeta clonotypes that the gDNA method yielded from a handful of donors. TCRdb stores this immuneACCESS table with in-frame sequences only. Part of the clones is absent; in the studies checked, under half of the shortfall reflects unresolved V genes, and no reason is known for the rest. V and J calls and clone size follow that table, whereas D and trimming were derived from the DNA. The sample has about 2.4 million clones on record, around 90% of them singletons. Over 0.12% of the sample is held by the ten biggest clonotypes.

Here the chain combines TRBV5-4 and TRBJ2-1; TRBD2 matches 11 bases in the middle. The sequenced material came from naive CD4+ T cells sorted from blood. Read against the paper, the sample's cell subset or site label means: CD45RA+ positively selected. The sequence derives from a man in his late teens or twenties in good health. The nucleotide sequence reads TGTGCCAGCAGCCCGACCTCAGGACTAGCGGGTCGCAACAATGAGCAGTTCTTC. Translated, this gives CASSPTSGLAGRNNEQFF.